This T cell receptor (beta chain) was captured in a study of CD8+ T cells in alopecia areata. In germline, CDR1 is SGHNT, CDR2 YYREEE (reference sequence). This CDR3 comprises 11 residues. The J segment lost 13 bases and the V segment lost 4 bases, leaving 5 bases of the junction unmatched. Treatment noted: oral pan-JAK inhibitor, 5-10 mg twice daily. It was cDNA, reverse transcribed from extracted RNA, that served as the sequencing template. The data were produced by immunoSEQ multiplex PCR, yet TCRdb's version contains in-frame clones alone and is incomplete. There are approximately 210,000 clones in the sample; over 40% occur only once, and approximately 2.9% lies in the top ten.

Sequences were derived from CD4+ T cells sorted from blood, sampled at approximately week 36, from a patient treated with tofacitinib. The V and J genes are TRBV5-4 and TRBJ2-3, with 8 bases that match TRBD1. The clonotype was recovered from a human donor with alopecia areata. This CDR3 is CASSMDREEYF. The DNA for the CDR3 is TGTGCCAGCAGCATGGACAGGGAGGAGTATTTT.